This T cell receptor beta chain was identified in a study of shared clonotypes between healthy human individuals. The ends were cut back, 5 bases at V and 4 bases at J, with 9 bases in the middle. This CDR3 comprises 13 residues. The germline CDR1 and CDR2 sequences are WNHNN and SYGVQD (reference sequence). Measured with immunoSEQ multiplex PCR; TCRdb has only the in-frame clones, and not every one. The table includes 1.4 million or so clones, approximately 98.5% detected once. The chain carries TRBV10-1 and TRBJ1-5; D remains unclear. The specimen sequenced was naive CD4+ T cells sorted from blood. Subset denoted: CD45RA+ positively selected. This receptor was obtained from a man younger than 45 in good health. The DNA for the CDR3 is TGCGCCAGCAGTCTAAATTTAAATCAGCCCCAGCATTTT. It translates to CASSLNLNQPQHF.